This TCR beta chain was retrieved from a study of blood T cell repertoires in COVID-19. The protocol was immunoSEQ multiplex PCR, while the TCRdb copy is restricted to in-frame clones and leaves out a portion. The table records about 130,000 clones, approximately 78% of them present only once. This CDR3 contains 14 residues. Germline values: CDR1 MNHEY, CDR2 SVGAGI. Trimming took off 4 bases at V and 2 bases at J, with 9 bases between the two ends. This clonotype was sampled from a man between 60 and 70 years old who had recovered from COVID-19. The chain uses TRBV6-5 and TRBJ1-3; TRBD1 might be the D (6 bases). Sequencing was done on a sample of peripheral blood. The CDR3 protein is CASSWRGPGNTIYF. DNA of the CDR3: TGTGCCAGCAGTTGGCGGGGGCCTGGAAACACCATATATTTT.